This T cell receptor (beta chain) was captured by sequencing in a study of beta chain features in type 1 diabetes. Every isolated RNA sample was fully reverse transcribed, so sequencing captured expressed TCRB transcripts. An average of approximately 4 million reads was obtained for naive, central memory and regulatory T cell samples. The protocol was immunoSEQ multiplex PCR, while the TCRdb copy is restricted to in-frame clones and leaves out a portion. This table holds roughly 300,000 clones, 8% found once. Germline V CDR1 and CDR2: SGHTA, FQGNSA. Trimming removed 4 bases from V and 2 bases from J, with 14 bases in between. The length of the CDR3 is 15 residues.

The chain has TRBV7-2 and TRBJ1-2, with D possibly being TRBD1 (5 bases). This receptor was obtained from a woman aged 18-29 years in good health. The sequenced sample was central memory CD4+ T cells from blood. CDR3 in DNA: TGTGCCAGCAGCTCCCTCTCGACAGCCAACTATGGCTACACCTTC. Residues: CASSSLSTANYGYTF.